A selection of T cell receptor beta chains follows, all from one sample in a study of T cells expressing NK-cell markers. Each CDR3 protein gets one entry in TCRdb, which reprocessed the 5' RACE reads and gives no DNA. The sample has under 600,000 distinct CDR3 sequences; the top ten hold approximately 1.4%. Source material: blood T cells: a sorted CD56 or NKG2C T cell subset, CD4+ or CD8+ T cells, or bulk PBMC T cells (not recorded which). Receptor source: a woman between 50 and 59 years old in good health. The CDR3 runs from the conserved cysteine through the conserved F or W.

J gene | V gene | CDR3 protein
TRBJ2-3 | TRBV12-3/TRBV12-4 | CASSLLTLAGTWNTDTQYF
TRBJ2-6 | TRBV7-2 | CASSPAPYKLTSSGANVLTF
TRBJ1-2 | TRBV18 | CASSPDRGLNYGYTF
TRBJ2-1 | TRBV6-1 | CASSGLAGGVRNEQFF
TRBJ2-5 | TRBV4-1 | CASSPTPGTSGRETQYF
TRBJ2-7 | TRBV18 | CATTRGEGEQYF
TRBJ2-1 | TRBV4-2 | CASMKGQGFSEQFF
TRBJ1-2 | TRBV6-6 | CASRGTGGFGYTF
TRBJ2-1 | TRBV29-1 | CSAMTDYNEQFF
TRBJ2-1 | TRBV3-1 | CASSQDSGRVGNEQFF
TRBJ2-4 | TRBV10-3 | CAISGLSPILAKNIQYF
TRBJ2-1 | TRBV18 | CASSPWRGDYNEQFF
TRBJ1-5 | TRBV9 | CASSPGTGGTLPQHF
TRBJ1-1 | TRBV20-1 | CSARDFRGTRDTEAFF
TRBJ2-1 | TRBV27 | CASSPETGMVSYNEQFF
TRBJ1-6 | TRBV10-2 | CASSAEGDSPLHF
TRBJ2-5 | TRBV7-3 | CASSWTNKETQYF
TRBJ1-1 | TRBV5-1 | CASSMAPGNTEAFF
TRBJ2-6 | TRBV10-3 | CAISESTRWDRPSGANVLTF
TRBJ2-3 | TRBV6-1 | CAIRSGDTQYF
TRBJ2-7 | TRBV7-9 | CASSVYGPYEQYF
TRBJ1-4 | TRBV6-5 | CASRTTVAGTGGEKLFF
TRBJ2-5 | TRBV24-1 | CATSDRSQGAETQYF
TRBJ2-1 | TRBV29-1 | CSVEFPGHQFF
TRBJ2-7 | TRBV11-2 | CASSSPLGSYEQYF
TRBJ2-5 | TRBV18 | CASSLLGRPQETQYF
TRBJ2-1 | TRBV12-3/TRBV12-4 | CASSFVGQGEQFF
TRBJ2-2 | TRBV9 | CASSVGPVLAGGRNGELFF
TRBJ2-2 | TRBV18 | CASSHTNTGELFF
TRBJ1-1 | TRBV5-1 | CASSLSSTLEAFF
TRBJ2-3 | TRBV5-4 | CASSSDSNTQYF
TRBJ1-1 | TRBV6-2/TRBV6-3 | CASSYSRGWNTEAFF
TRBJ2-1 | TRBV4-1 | CASSQLGLTDYRFF
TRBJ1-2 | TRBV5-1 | CASSLEVGQGSGYTF
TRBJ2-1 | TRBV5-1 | CASSPPDRDYNEQFF
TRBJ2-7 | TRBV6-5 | CASNTVLGEQYF
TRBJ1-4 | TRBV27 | CASSPEGMRNEKLFF
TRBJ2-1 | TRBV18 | CASSPRYGQGLNNEQFF
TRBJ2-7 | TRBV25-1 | CASSPANRGGYEQYF
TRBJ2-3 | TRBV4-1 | CASSQVGSTDTQYF
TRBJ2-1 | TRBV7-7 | CASSLWSGNEQFF
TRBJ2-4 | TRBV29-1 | CSVAKQAKNIQYF
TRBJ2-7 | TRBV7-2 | CASSTQGNSYEQYF
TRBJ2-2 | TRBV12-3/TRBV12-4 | CASMWRLAEYTGELFF
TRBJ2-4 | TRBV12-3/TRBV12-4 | CASTKVGATKNIQYF
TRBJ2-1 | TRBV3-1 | CASSQRRFPAIGEQFF
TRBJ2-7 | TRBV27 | CASSLRGVPYEQYF
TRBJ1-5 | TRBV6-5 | CASRVDRSNHQPQHF
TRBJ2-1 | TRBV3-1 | CASSLNPASSYNEQFF
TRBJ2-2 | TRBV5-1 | CASSPQAGGPHGELFF
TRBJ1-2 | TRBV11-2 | CASSLEGAFNYGYTF
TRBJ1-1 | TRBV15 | CATSRPNTEAFF
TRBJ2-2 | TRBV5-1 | CASSELPSGELFF
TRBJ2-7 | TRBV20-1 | CSARAPRSYEQYF
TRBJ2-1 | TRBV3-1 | CASKDLQPYNEQFF